What follows are 19 T cell receptor beta chains derived from one specimen sequenced in a study of T cells in Graves' hyperthyroidism and ophthalmopathy (dated by TCRdb to between 2017 and 2020). Libraries were prepared through multiplex PCR. Sequencing relied on an Illumina HiSeq 2000. The TCR beta CDR3 regions were amplified from RNA transcripts. For the first round of RT-PCR on the TCR CDR3, the HTBI primer set was used together with the Qiagen OneStep RT-PCR kit. The public reads were run again by TCRdb, first through fastp at Q25 and then through MiXCR, and only productive beta chains were kept. A single entry per CDR3 protein holds the most common genes and DNA from its merged rows. In all, the sample holds 45,000 to 75,000 distinct CDR3 sequences, and about 50% of those were seen once. The ten most abundant clones make up 12% of the sample. Sequenced input: blood. The receptors derive from a woman in her 30s with Graves' ophthalmopathy.

This clonotype was picked up many times. The rearrangement joins TRBV13 to TRBJ1-1; D unresolved. The CDR3 is 13 amino acids. The germline CDR1 and CDR2 sequences are PRHDT and FYEKMQ (reference sequence). V lost 2 bases and J lost 8, with 12 bases in between. DNA of the CDR3: TGTGCCAGCAGCTTAAGAGGTAGTTTGGAAGCTTTCTTT. Protein: CASSLRGSLEAFF. The entire variable domain, with the rest obtained from reference TRBV13 and TRBJ1-1, is as follows: AAGVIQSPRHLIKEKRETATLKCYPIPRHDTVYWYQQGPGQDPQFLISFYEKMQSDKGSIPDRFSAQQFSDYHSELNMSSLELGDSALYFCASSLRGSLEAFFGQGTRLTVV.

The V and J genes are TRBV5-1 and TRBJ2-3, with 11 bases fitting TRBD1. The CDR3 is made up of 15 amino acids. The V gene's germline CDR1 is SGHRS and CDR2 YFSETQ. Germline trimming cut 4 bases from V and 11 bases from J; bases unmatched to any gene: 12. The CDR3 protein is CASSVGQGVHNEQYF. The CDR3 region has the DNA TGCGCCAGCAGCGTGGGACAGGGGGTGCACAATGAGCAGTATTTT. Looking up the rest from reference TRBV5-1 and TRBJ2-3 gives the full variable domain: KAGVTQTPRYLIKTRGQQVTLSCSPISGHRSVSWYQQTPGQGLQFLFEYFSETQRNKGNFPGRFSGRQFSNSRSEMNVSTLELGDSALYLCASSVGQGVHNEQYFGPGTRLTVL.

A word on this clonotype: The DNA is left out, because the CDR3 cannot be placed on it with certainty; the CDR3 is given as TCRdb lists it. Here the CDR3 reads CASSVQALTDTQYFGTEAFF. The chain recombines TRBV9 with TRBJ1-1. The CDR3 comprises 20 residues, both ends counted. Looked up from germline, CDR1 is SGDLS and CDR2 is YYNGEE.

This clonotype has ten or more counts. The V gene is TRBV12-3 or TRBV12-4, the J gene TRBJ1-5; 9 bases align to TRBD1. Trimming took 6 bases from V and 5 from J; bases not matched to a gene: 5. CDR3 length: 14 amino acids. Here the CDR3 reads CASSTGTGYQPQHF. The CDR3, as DNA: TGTGCCAGCAGCACCGGGACAGGGTATCAGCCCCAGCATTTT.

This clonotype was observed at least ten times. The V call is TRBV6-6, the J call TRBJ1-2, with 10 bases fitting TRBD1. The CDR3 covers 18 residues. The ends lost 2 bases at V and 4 bases at J; junction bases unmatched: 13. CDR1 and CDR2 (germline): MNHNY, SVGAGI (reference sequence). Here the CDR3 reads CASSYLGGTGEKVYGYTF. In DNA form, the CDR3 reads TGTGCCAGCAGTTACCTGGGCGGGACAGGGGAAAAGGTCTATGGCTACACCTTC.

This clonotype was found many times. This rearrangement joins TRBV19 to TRBJ1-4; the D is unclear. The CDR3 extends over 14 amino acids. V was shortened by 1 base and J by 11 bases, with 14 bases between the two germline ends. Germline V gives CDR1 LNHDA, CDR2 SQIVND (reference sequence). CDR3 sequence: CASSIVQDGAKLFF. CDR3 DNA: TGTGCCAGTAGTATAGTTCAGGACGGAGCGAAACTGTTTTTT.

The V and J genes are TRBV29-1 and TRBJ2-3, with 8 bases matching TRBD2. V was clipped by 6 bases and J by 1 base; unmatched bases: 0. Germline V gene data show CDR1 as SQVTM and CDR2 as ANQGSEA. This CDR3 has 12 amino acids. CDR3 nucleotide sequence: TGCAGCGTAGCGGGGGGCACAGATACGCAGTATTTT. Its translation: CSVAGGTDTQYF.

The genes are TRBV7-9 and TRBJ1-6; D remains unclear. Germline values: CDR1 SEHNR, CDR2 FQNEAQ (reference sequence). V was pared by 3 bases and J by 13 bases, with 19 bases between. The CDR3 has 15 amino acids. CDR3 amino acids: CASSFDWAGDQPLHF. CDR3 nucleotides: TGTGCCAGCAGCTTTGATTGGGCAGGAGATCAGCCCCTCCACTTT.

This clonotype appeared a few times. CDR3 sequence (DNA): TGTGCCAGCAGTTTGACAGGGGTTAAGACCCAGTACTTC. Amino acid sequence: CASSLTGVKTQYF. The chain combines TRBV28 with TRBJ2-5, with 8 bases matching TRBD1. J was trimmed by 6 bases and V by 3 bases; bases with no gene match: 3. In germline, CDR1 is MDHEN, CDR2 SYDVKM. The length of the CDR3 is 13 residues.

The sample holds many counts of this clonotype. The V gene is TRBV6-1, the J gene TRBJ2-1; 7 nucleotides agree with TRBD2. CDR1 is MNHNS and CDR2 is SASEGT in the germline V gene. The trim removed 7 bases at V and 3 bases at J, leaving 6 bases unmatched. This CDR3 has 14 amino acids. Here the CDR3 DNA reads TGTGCCAGCATCTTGGCGGGAGTCTACAATGAGCAGTTCTTC. Translating it yields CASILAGVYNEQFF.

Notes on this clonotype: Since a much larger clone is just one base distant, this may be a read error. The CDR3 DNA reads TGCGCCAGCAGCTGGGACAAAGGGACCCAGTACTTC. Protein: CASSWDKGTQYF. This chain joins TRBV5-1 and TRBJ2-5; D perhaps matches TRBD1 (6 bases). The CDR3 extends over 12 amino acids. Germline-derived CDR1 and CDR2 are SGHRS and YFSETQ. Trimming stripped 3 bases from V and 7 bases from J, with 10 bases between.

The chain employs TRBV24-1 and TRBJ2-2; D is possibly TRBD2 (5 bases). From germline, CDR1 is KGHDR and CDR2 SFDVKD. The CDR3 covers 15 residues. V gave up 1 base and J gave up 0 bases, with 5 bases separating them. The CDR3 is CATSDLAANTGELFF. DNA for the CDR3: TGTGCCACCAGTGATTTAGCGGCGAACACCGGGGAGCTGTTTTTT.

This clonotype was recorded many times. The chain is built from TRBV19 and TRBJ2-1; TRBD2 matches 13 bases. Unmatched junction bases numbered 9, after V lost 6 bases and J lost 10 bases. The germline gives CDR1 LNHDA, CDR2 SQIVND (reference sequence). There are 15 residues in the CDR3. CDR3 DNA sequence: TGTGCCAGTAGGGGGACTAGCGGGATCCTGGACGAGCAGTTCTTC. Its translation is CASRGTSGILDEQFF.

The chain links TRBV5-4 to TRBJ2-1; TRBD2 agrees at 8 bases. Germline V CDR1 and CDR2: SGHNT, YYREEE (reference sequence). J lost 9 bases, V lost 2 bases, and 7 bases had no gene match. This CDR3 has 14 residues. In nucleotides, the CDR3 is TGTGCCAGCAGCTTAGGACCAGCGGGGGCTGAGCAGTTCTTC. It encodes CASSLGPAGAEQFF. Full variable domain (remainder filled in from reference TRBV5-4 and TRBJ2-1): ETGVTQSPTHLIKTRGQQVTLRCSSQSGHNTVSWYQQALGQGPQFIFQYYREEENGRGNFPPRFSGLQFPNYSSELNVNALELDDSALYLCASSLGPAGAEQFFGPGTRLTVL.

The chain joins TRBV9 to TRBJ2-1; a weak D match, TRBD1 (5 bases). Between the trimmed V and J ends, which lost 0 bases and 8 bases, there was a span of 9 bases. The V gene's germline CDR1 is SGDLS and CDR2 YYNGEE. The CDR3 is 13 residues long. CDR3 DNA sequence: TGTGCCAGCAGCGTAGAATTAGGGGATGAGCAGTTCTTC. Translation gives CASSVELGDEQFF.

This clonotype was seen at least ten times. The chain carries TRBV7-9 and TRBJ1-3, with unresolved D. The CDR3 sequence is 13 residues long. Germline-derived CDR1 and CDR2 are SEHNR and FQNEAQ (reference sequence). V lost 5 bases, J lost 2 bases, and 7 bases lay in between. The CDR3 here is CASSPHTGNTIYF. In DNA, the CDR3 is TGTGCCAGCAGCCCCCATACTGGAAACACCATATATTTT.

Concerning this clonotype itself: Likely a read error: the CDR3 ends without its conserved phenylalanine or tryptophan. This chain joins TRBV5-6 and TRBJ2-5; 9 bases match TRBD2. Per the germline V gene, CDR1 is SGHDT and CDR2 is YYEEEE. This CDR3 region has 15 residues. CDR3 nucleotide sequence: TGTACCAGCAGCTTGGTCGCGAGCGGGAGGGAGACCCAGTACCTC. Its translation: CTSSLVASGRETQYL.

V usage is TRBV2 and J usage is TRBJ1-1; 10 nucleotides line up with TRBD1. The CDR3 is made up of 15 amino acids. The germline gives CDR1 SNHLY, CDR2 FYNNEI. V was pared by 5 bases and J by 5 bases, with 8 bases of the junction left unmatched. In nucleotides, the CDR3 is TGTGCCAGCAGTTCTGGACAGGGGGTTAGAACTGAAGCTTTCTTT. This translates into CASSSGQGVRTEAFF.

The chain is built from TRBV20-1 and TRBJ1-2; weak D call: TRBD1 (5 bases). There are 15 residues in the CDR3. In germline, CDR1 is DFQATT, CDR2 SNEGSKA (reference sequence). V was shortened by 5 bases and J by 4 bases, with 20 bases between the two germline ends. This CDR3 is CSAPPGAGMIYGYTF. The DNA of the CDR3 is TGCAGTGCTCCCCCTGGGGCAGGGATGATCTATGGCTACACCTTC.